These 30 T cell receptor beta chains originate from one sample sequenced in a study of blood T cell repertoires in COVID-19. Method: immunoSEQ multiplex PCR; TCRdb's copy keeps in-frame clones and lacks some. The sample includes about 68,000 clones, 86% seen only once; the top ten take around 8.1%. Material: peripheral blood. The receptors come from a man aged 25-45 years with acute or convalescent COVID-19.

This clone was seen once. This chain links TRBV6-6 with TRBJ1-1; D gene unclear. The CDR3 has 16 residues. V shed 7 bases and J shed 0 bases, with 18 bases lying between them. From germline, CDR1 is MNHNY and CDR2 SVGAGI (reference sequence). The CDR3 here is CASNGSPSNMNTEAFF. The CDR3 DNA sequence: TGTGCCAGCAACGGCAGTCCTAGTAATATGAACACTGAAGCTTTCTTT.

The CDR3 reads CASSQVPGLKYEQYF. Written as DNA, the CDR3 is TGCGCCAGCAGCCAAGTTCCAGGGCTGAAATACGAGCAGTACTTC. The chain links TRBV4-1 to TRBJ2-7, with D perhaps TRBD1 (5 bases). Germline CDR1 is MGHRA and CDR2 is YSYEKL. Trimming stripped 1 base from V and 4 bases from J, with 14 bases between. The CDR3 runs to 15 residues.

The V gene is TRBV24-1, the J gene TRBJ1-5; D unresolved. The CDR3 totals 17 residues. In germline, CDR1 is KGHDR, CDR2 SFDVKD. Trimming removed 6 bases at V and 5 bases at J, with 22 bases between. The CDR3 DNA sequence: TGTGCCACCAGTAAAACCCCGGCGGGTAACGACGATCAGCCCCAGCATTTT. Translated: CATSKTPAGNDDQPQHF.

V is TRBV18 and J is TRBJ1-2; no firm D call. Germline lookup yields CDR1 KGHSH and CDR2 LQKENI. This CDR3 comprises 14 residues. The V gene lost 3 bases and the J gene lost 5 bases, with 13 bases spanning the gap. The CDR3 loop reads CASSPDPSTYGYTF. The CDR3 DNA follows: TGTGCCAGCTCACCCGACCCCTCGACATATGGCTACACCTTC.

The chain carries TRBV28 and TRBJ1-2; D perhaps matches TRBD1 (6 bases). CDR3 length: 12 amino acids. Germline values: CDR1 MDHEN, CDR2 SYDVKM. Deletions cut 10 bases from V and 4 bases from J, with 13 bases between. CDR3 sequence: CAILGAGYGYTF. The CDR3 nucleotides are TGTGCCATCCTGGGGGCGGGCTATGGCTACACCTTC.

This chain links TRBV5-4 with TRBJ2-1; D is perhaps TRBD1 (5 bases). CDR1 is SGHNT, CDR2 YYREEE, per germline (reference sequence). The ends were cut back, 5 bases at V and 7 bases at J, with 10 bases in the middle. The CDR3 extends over 12 amino acids. The CDR3 protein is CASSRRENEQFF. The CDR3 DNA is TGTGCCAGCAGTCGCAGGGAAAATGAGCAGTTCTTC. Filled out from reference TRBV5-4 and TRBJ2-1, the complete variable domain reads ETGVTQSPTHLIKTRGQQVTLRCSSQSGHNTVSWYQQALGQGPQFIFQYYREEENGRGNFPPRFSGLQFPNYSSELNVNALELDDSALYLCASSRRENEQFFGPGTRLTVL.

This clone was counted only a few times. V usage is TRBV28 and J usage is TRBJ2-7; 14 nucleotides line up with TRBD2. The V gene's germline CDR1 is MDHEN and CDR2 SYDVKM. This CDR3 spans 19 amino acids. Unmatched junction bases numbered 14, after V lost 6 bases and J lost 1 base. The CDR3 is CASSPGLAGVSKSSYEQYF. CDR3 nucleotide sequence: TGTGCCAGCAGCCCGGGACTAGCGGGAGTATCGAAATCGTCCTACGAGCAGTACTTC.

This chain connects TRBV5-1 to TRBJ2-1; possible D gene TRBD2, 6 bases. CDR3 size: 16 residues. Deletions cut 0 bases from V and 8 bases from J, with 18 bases between. Germline V gene sequence: CDR1 SGHRS, CDR2 YFSETQ. In DNA form, the CDR3 reads TGCGCCAGCAGCTTGGATCGGGAGAGTGGTTGGGATGAGCAGTTCTTC. Protein: CASSLDRESGWDEQFF.

The chain is built from TRBV19 and TRBJ2-2; 11 nucleotides match TRBD2. The length of the CDR3 is 15 residues. CDR1 is LNHDA and CDR2 is SQIVND in the germline V gene (reference sequence). V was pared by 8 bases and J by 2 bases, with 4 bases of the junction left unmatched. The CDR3 here is CASRLAGGNTGELFF. For the CDR3, the DNA is TGTGCCAGTCGCCTAGCGGGAGGAAACACCGGGGAGCTGTTTTTT.

The chain couples TRBV20-1 to TRBJ2-1; tentatively, D is TRBD1 (5 bases). V lost 3 bases and J 2 bases, leaving 11 bases between the germline ends. There are 14 residues in the CDR3. Germline assignment: CDR1 DFQATT and CDR2 SNEGSKA (reference sequence). CDR3 nucleotide sequence: TGCAGTGCTAGTGTCAGGGATCCCTACAATGAGCAGTTCTTC. Its protein product is CSASVRDPYNEQFF.

V is TRBV24-1 and J is TRBJ2-3, with 11 bases that match TRBD2. V gave up 6 bases and J gave up 6 bases; unmatched junction bases: 4. Germline values: CDR1 KGHDR, CDR2 SFDVKD. The CDR3 length is 14 residues. The CDR3 reads CATSLTSGIDTQYF. The CDR3 nucleotides are TGTGCCACCAGTCTGACTAGCGGGATTGATACGCAGTATTTT.

This chain connects TRBV9 to TRBJ2-7; TRBD2 matches 10 bases. Losses at the gene ends were 0 bases for V and 5 bases for J; bases not matched to a gene: 5. Germline CDR1 and CDR2: SGDLS and YYNGEE. The CDR3 is 15 residues long. Written as DNA, the CDR3 is TGTGCCAGCAGCGTAGGAGGGCTAGCGGGAGACGAGCAGTACTTC. Amino acids: CASSVGGLAGDEQYF.

This clone was counted once. The chain uses TRBV10-1 and TRBJ2-1; maybe TRBD2 (6 bases). From germline, CDR1 is WNHNN and CDR2 SYGVQD (reference sequence). The V end lost 0 bases, the J end lost 7 bases, and 13 bases lay between the germline ends. The CDR3 runs to 15 residues. CDR3 DNA: TGCGCCAGCAGTGAGTCTATAGGAGGGAAGAATGAGCAGTTCTTC. It is translated as CASSESIGGKNEQFF.

CDR3 sequence: CASSQTRGTSIGELFF. The CDR3 DNA reads TGTGCCAGCAGCCAAACCCGGGGGACTAGTATCGGGGAGCTGTTTTTT. This chain joins TRBV14 and TRBJ2-2; 8 bases match TRBD2. Losses at the gene ends were 2 bases for V and 7 bases for J; bases not matched to a gene: 9. The germline V gene encodes CDR1 SGHDN and CDR2 FVKESK. The CDR3 totals 16 residues.

This chain joins TRBV5-1 and TRBJ2-1, with TRBD2 matching over 11 bases. This CDR3 contains 14 residues. V lost 1 base, J lost 6 bases, and 0 bases stayed unmatched. CDR1 is SGHRS and CDR2 is YFSETQ in the germline V gene. The chain's CDR3 is CASSLTSGGNEQFF. The CDR3 region has the DNA TGCGCCAGCAGCTTGACTAGCGGGGGCAATGAGCAGTTCTTC.

V is TRBV24-1 and J is TRBJ2-1, with 13 bases lining up with TRBD2. Germline values: CDR1 KGHDR, CDR2 SFDVKD. The trim removed 3 bases at V and 8 bases at J, leaving 9 bases unmatched. CDR3 length: 17 amino acids. CDR3 in DNA: TGTGCCACCAGTGATCCCCTGGGGACTAGCGGGAAACATGAGCAGTTCTTC. Protein: CATSDPLGTSGKHEQFF.

V usage is TRBV4-1 and J usage is TRBJ1-4; D unresolved. The ends were cut back, 1 base at V and 5 bases at J, with 8 bases in the middle. This CDR3 has 14 residues. The germline gives CDR1 MGHRA, CDR2 YSYEKL. DNA for the CDR3: TGCGCCAGCAGCCAAGGACACGACAATGAAAAACTGTTTTTT. Translating it yields CASSQGHDNEKLFF.

The chain uses TRBV3-1 (or the pseudogene TRBV3-2) and TRBJ2-3; D gene unclear. CDR1 and CDR2 from the germline V gene are LGHDT and YNNKEL (reference sequence). Trimming shortened V by 2 bases and J by 7 bases, and 4 bases separated the two germline ends. This CDR3 region has 11 residues. The CDR3 DNA sequence: TGTGCCAGCAGCCAAAGCCATACGCAGTATTTT. It is translated as CASSQSHTQYF.

This clone has more than one count but fewer than ten. The rearrangement uses TRBV13 and TRBJ1-2; TRBD1 is a possible D gene (5 bases). CDR3 length: 16 residues. The V gene lost 5 bases and the J gene lost 1 base, with 17 bases spanning the gap. From germline, CDR1 is PRHDT and CDR2 FYEKMQ (reference sequence). The CDR3 reads CASSRQSGHHNYGYTF. For the CDR3, the DNA is TGTGCCAGCAGCCGACAGTCAGGGCACCATAACTATGGCTACACCTTC.

The rearrangement uses TRBV11-2 and TRBJ2-1, with D tentatively TRBD2 (6 bases). V dropped 3 bases and J dropped 2 bases, with 8 bases sitting between them. The CDR3 extends over 14 amino acids. Germline V CDR1 and CDR2: SGHAT, FQNNGV. CDR3 sequence: CASSFRGTYNEQFF. For the CDR3, the DNA is TGTGCCAGCAGCTTCCGGGGGACCTACAATGAGCAGTTCTTC.

The chain has TRBV5-3 and TRBJ1-1, with D hard to call. TRBV5-3 is annotated as an ORF whose role is uncertain. Trimming cost V 2 bases and J 5 bases, with 10 bases left between them. The length of the CDR3 is 13 residues. CDR3 sequence reads: CARSFRCETEAFF. The CDR3 nucleotides are TGTGCCAGAAGCTTCCGGTGTGAGACTGAAGCTTTCTTT.

The rearrangement uses TRBV12-5 and TRBJ2-3; TRBD1 is a possible D gene (6 bases). The CDR3 length is 14 residues. Trimming left V 1 base short and J 4 bases short, with 9 bases between. The germline CDR1 and CDR2 sequences are LGHNT and FRNRAP. The CDR3 DNA sequence: TGTGCTAGTGGTTTGGACGCAGGGGCAGATACGCAGTATTTT. Protein sequence: CASGLDAGADTQYF.

The chain uses TRBV4-1 and TRBJ1-2; tentative D call: TRBD1 (6 bases). The CDR3 is 15 amino acids. V was trimmed by 3 bases and J by 5 bases, leaving 16 bases between them. Germline V lookup: CDR1 MGHRA, CDR2 YSYEKL. CDR3 residues: CASSQTDRLFYGYTF. CDR3 DNA: TGCGCCAGCAGCCAGACTGACAGGCTATTTTATGGCTACACCTTC.

This rearrangement joins TRBV28 to TRBJ2-7; D is ambiguous. CDR3 length: 13 residues. Germline lookup yields CDR1 MDHEN and CDR2 SYDVKM. V was pared by 8 bases and J by 3 bases, with 14 bases between. CDR3 DNA sequence: TGTGCCAGCCAGATCAGTTACGACTACGAGCAGTACTTC. Translated, it gives CASQISYDYEQYF.

The chain uses TRBV28 and TRBJ2-3; a weak D match, TRBD1 (5 bases). V lost 4 bases to trimming and J lost 1 base, with 9 bases between them. This CDR3 comprises 14 residues. Germline V gene data show CDR1 as MDHEN and CDR2 as SYDVKM. CDR3 region: CASSSLRGTDTQYF. CDR3 bases: TGTGCCAGCAGTTCACTCAGGGGCACAGATACGCAGTATTTT.

This clone was observed a few times. This chain links TRBV5-1 with TRBJ2-1, with D tentatively TRBD2 (5 bases). Germline CDR1 reads SGHRS; CDR2 reads YFSETQ. The V end lost 4 bases, the J end lost 5 bases, and 16 bases lay between the germline ends. The CDR3 contains 15 residues. This CDR3 is CASSRSGNYNNEQFF. The CDR3 DNA sequence: TGCGCCAGCAGCCGCTCCGGGAATTATAACAATGAGCAGTTCTTC.

The rearrangement uses TRBV7-3 and TRBJ1-6; 8 bases match TRBD1. Germline-derived CDR1 and CDR2 are SGHTA and FQGTGA. Losses at the gene ends were 5 bases for V and 10 bases for J; bases not matched to a gene: 7. The CDR3 runs 14 residues. The CDR3 sequence is CASSLGTGRSPLHF. The CDR3 DNA follows: TGTGCCAGCAGCCTAGGGACAGGCCGCTCACCCCTCCACTTT.

This clone was seen just once. CDR3 nucleotides: TGTGCCAGCAGCCAAGATGGACTAGCGGTAGAGACCCAGTACTTC. Translated: CASSQDGLAVETQYF. The chain carries TRBV14 and TRBJ2-5; 10 bases agree with TRBD2. From germline, CDR1 is SGHDN and CDR2 FVKESK. The V segment lost 0 bases and the J segment 4 bases; nucleotides outside the gene matches: 2. This CDR3 spans 15 amino acids.

The rearrangement uses TRBV6-5 and TRBJ1-1; 8 bases agree with TRBD1. Germline-derived CDR1 and CDR2 are MNHEY and SVGAGI. Trimming at V came to 8 bases and at J to 1 base, leaving 3 bases not matched to a gene. This CDR3 has 13 residues. CDR3 sequence reads: CASRTGRNTEAFF. In nucleotides, the CDR3 is TGTGCCAGCCGGACAGGGCGGAACACTGAAGCTTTCTTT.

The chain recombines TRBV27 with TRBJ2-7; 9 bases line up with TRBD2. This CDR3 contains 13 residues. J was trimmed by 6 bases and V by 3 bases; bases with no gene match: 3. Per the germline V gene, CDR1 is MNHEY and CDR2 is SMNVEV (reference sequence). The DNA for the CDR3 is TGTGCCAGCAGTTTCGCTAGCGGGACCGAGCAGTACTTC. As protein: CASSFASGTEQYF.